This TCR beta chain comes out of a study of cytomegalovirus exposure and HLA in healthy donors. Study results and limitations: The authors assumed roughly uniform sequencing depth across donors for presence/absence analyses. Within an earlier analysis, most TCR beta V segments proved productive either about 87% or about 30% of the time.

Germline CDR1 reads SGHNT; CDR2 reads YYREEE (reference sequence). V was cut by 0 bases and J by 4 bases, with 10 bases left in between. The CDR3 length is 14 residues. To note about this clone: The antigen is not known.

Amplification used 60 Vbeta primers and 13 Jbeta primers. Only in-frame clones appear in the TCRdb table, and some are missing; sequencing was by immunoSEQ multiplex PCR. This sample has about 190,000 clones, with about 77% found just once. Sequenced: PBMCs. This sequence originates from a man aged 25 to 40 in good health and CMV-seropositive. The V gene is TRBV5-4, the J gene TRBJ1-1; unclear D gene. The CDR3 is CASSLAGAFTEAFF. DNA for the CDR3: TGTGCCAGCAGCTTGGCAGGTGCCTTCACTGAAGCTTTCTTT.